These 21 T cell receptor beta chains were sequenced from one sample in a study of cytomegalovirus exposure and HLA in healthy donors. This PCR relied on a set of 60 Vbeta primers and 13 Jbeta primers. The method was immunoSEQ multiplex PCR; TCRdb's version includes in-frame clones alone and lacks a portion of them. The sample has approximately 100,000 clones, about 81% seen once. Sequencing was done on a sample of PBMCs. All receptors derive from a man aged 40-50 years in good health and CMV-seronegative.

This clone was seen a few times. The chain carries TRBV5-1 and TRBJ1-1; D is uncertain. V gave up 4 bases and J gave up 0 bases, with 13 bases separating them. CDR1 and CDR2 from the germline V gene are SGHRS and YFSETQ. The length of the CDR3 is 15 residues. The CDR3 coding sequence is TGCGCCAGCAGCACGGCGGGAACCATGAACACTGAAGCTTTCTTT. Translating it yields CASSTAGTMNTEAFF.

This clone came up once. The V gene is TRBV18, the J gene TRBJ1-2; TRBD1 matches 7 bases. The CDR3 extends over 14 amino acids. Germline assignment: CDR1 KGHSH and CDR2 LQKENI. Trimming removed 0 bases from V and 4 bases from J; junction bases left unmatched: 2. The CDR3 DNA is TGTGCCAGCTCACCACCAGACAGGGTCTATGGCTACACCTTC. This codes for CASSPPDRVYGYTF.

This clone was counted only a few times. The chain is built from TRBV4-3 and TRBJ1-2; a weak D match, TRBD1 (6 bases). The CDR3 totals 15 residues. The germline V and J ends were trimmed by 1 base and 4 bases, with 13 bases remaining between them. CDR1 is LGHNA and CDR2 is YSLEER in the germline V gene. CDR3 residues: CASSQVSLDSYGYTF. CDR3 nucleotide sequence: TGCGCCAGCAGCCAAGTTTCCCTGGACAGCTATGGCTACACCTTC.

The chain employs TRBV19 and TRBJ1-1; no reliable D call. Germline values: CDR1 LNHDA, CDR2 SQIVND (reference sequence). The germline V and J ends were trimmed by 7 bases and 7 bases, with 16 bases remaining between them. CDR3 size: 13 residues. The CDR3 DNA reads TGTGCCAGTACCGAGATACTGAGGGATGAAGCTTTCTTT. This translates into CASTEILRDEAFF.

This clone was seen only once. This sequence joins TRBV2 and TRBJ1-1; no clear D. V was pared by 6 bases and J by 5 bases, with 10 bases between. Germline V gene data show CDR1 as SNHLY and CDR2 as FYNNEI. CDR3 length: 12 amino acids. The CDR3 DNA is TGTGCCAGCAGGGAGGGTTGGACTGAAGCTTTCTTT. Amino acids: CASREGWTEAFF.

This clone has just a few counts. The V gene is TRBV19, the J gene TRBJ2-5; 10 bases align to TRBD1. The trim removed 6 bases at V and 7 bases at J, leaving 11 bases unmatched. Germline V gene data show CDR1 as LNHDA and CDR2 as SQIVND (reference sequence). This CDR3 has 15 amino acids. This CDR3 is CASRVGSGTGATQYF. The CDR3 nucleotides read TGTGCCAGTAGAGTGGGTTCCGGGACAGGGGCGACCCAGTACTTC. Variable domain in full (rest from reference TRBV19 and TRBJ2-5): DGGITQSPKYLFRKEGQNVTLSCEQNLNHDAMYWYRQDPGQGLRLIYYSQIVNDFQKGDIAEGYSVSREKKESFPLTVTSAQKNPTAFYLCASRVGSGTGATQYFGPGTRLLVL.

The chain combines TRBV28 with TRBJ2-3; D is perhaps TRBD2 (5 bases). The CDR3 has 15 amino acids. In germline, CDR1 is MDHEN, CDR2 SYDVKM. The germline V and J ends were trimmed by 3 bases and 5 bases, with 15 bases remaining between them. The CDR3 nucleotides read TGTGCCAGCAGTTTGAGGCCCTCCGGGGTAGATACGCAGTATTTT. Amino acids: CASSLRPSGVDTQYF.

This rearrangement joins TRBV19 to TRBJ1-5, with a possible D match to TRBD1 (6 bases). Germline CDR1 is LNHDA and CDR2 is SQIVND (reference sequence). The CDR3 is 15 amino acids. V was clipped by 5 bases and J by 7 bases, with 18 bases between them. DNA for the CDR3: TGTGCCAGTAGTCGTATTGGGGGCTCGGGCCAGCCCCAGCATTTT. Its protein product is CASSRIGGSGQPQHF.

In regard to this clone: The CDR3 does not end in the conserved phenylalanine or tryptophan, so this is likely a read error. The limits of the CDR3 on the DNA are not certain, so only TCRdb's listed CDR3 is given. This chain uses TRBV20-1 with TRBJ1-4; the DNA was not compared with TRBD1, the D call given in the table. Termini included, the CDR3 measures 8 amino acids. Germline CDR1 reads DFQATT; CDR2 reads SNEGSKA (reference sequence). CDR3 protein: CSAGTGYL.

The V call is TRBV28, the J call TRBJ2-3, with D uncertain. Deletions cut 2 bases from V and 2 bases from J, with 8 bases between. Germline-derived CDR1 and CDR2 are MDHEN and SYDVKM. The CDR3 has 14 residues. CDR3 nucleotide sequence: TGTGCCAGCAGTTTAGGTAGCCTCACAGATACGCAGTATTTT. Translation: CASSLGSLTDTQYF. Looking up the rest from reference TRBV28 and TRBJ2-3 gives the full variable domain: DVKVTQSSRYLVKRTGEKVFLECVQDMDHENMFWYRQDPGLGLRLIYFSYDVKMKEKGDIPEGYSVSREKKERFSLILESASTNQTSMYLCASSLGSLTDTQYFGPGTRLTVL.

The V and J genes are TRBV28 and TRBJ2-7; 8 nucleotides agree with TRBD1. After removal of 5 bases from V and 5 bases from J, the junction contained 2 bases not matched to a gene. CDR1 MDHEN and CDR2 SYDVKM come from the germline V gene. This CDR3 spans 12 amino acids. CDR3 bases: TGTGCCAGCAGTCTGGACAGGGACGAGCAGTACTTC. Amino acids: CASSLDRDEQYF.

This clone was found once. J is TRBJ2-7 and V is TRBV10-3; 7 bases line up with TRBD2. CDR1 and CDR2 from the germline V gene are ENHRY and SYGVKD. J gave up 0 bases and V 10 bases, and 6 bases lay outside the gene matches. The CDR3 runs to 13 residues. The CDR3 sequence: CATGEGTSYEQYF. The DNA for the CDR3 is TGTGCCACCGGGGAGGGGACCTCCTACGAGCAGTACTTC.

Here the CDR3 DNA reads TGTGCCAGCAGTAGTGCGGGGCGCGGGGGGGACACTGAAGCTTTCTTT. Protein product: CASSSAGRGGDTEAFF. The V call is TRBV7-6, the J call TRBJ1-1, with a tentative D call TRBD1 (5 bases). The ends were cut back, 6 bases at V and 3 bases at J, with 20 bases in the middle. Germline V gives CDR1 SGHVS, CDR2 FNYEAQ. The CDR3 contains 16 residues.

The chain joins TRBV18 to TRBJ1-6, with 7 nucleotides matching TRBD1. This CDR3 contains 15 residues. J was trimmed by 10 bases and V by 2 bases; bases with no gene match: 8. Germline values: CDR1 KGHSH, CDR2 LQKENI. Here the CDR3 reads CASSPDRALGSPLHF. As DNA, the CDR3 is TGTGCCAGCTCACCAGACAGGGCCTTAGGGTCACCCCTCCACTTT. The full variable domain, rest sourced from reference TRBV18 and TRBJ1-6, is NAGVMQNPRHLVRRRGQEARLRCSPMKGHSHVYWYRQLPEEGLKFMVYLQKENIIDESGMPKERFSAEFPKEGPSILRIQQVVRGDSAAYFCASSPDRALGSPLHFGNGTRLTVT.

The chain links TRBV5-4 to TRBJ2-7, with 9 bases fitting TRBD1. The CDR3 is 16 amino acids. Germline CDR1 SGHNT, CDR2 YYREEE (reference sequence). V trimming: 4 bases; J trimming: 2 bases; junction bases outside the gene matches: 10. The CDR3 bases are TGTGCCAGCAGCCTCCCAGGGGGACAGGGACCCTACGAGCAGTACTTC. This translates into CASSLPGGQGPYEQYF.

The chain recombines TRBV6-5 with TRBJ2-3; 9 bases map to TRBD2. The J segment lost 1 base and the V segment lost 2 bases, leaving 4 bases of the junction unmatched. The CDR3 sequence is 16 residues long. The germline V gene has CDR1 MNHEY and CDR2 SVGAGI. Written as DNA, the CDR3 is TGTGCCAGCAGTTACGGCGGCGGGGGGGGCACAGATACGCAGTATTTT. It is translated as CASSYGGGGGTDTQYF.

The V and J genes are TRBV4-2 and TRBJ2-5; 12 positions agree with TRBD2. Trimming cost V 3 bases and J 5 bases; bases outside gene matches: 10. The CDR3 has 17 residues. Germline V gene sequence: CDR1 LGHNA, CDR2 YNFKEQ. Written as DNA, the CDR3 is TGTGCCAGCAGCCAGATGACTAGCGGGGGCCTCAGGGAGACCCAGTACTTC. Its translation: CASSQMTSGGLRETQYF.

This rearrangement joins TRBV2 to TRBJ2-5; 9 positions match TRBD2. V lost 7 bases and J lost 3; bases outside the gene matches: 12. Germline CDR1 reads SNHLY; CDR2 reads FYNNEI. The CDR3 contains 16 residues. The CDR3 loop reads CASTAGGGGVKETQYF. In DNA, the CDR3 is TGTGCCAGCACCGCAGGTGGCGGGGGGGTAAAAGAGACCCAGTACTTC.

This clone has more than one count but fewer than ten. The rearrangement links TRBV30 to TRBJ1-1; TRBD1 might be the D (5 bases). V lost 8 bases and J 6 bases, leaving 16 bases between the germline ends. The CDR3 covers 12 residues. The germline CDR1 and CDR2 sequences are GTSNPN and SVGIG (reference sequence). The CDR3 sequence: CAGLTATAEAFF. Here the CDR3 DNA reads TGTGCCGGATTGACAGCGACAGCTGAAGCTTTCTTT.

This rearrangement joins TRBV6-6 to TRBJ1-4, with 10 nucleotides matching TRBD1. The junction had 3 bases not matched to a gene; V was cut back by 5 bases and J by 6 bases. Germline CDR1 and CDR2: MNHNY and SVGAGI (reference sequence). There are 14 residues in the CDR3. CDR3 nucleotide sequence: TGTGCCAGCAGTAAAGGGACAGGGGATGAAAAACTGTTTTTT. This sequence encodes CASSKGTGDEKLFF.

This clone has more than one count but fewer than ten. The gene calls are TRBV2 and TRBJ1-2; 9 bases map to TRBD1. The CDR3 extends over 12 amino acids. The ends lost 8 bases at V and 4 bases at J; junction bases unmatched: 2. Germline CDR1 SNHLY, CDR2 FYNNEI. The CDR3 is CASATGGYGYTF. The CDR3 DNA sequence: TGTGCCAGCGCGACAGGGGGCTATGGCTACACCTTC.